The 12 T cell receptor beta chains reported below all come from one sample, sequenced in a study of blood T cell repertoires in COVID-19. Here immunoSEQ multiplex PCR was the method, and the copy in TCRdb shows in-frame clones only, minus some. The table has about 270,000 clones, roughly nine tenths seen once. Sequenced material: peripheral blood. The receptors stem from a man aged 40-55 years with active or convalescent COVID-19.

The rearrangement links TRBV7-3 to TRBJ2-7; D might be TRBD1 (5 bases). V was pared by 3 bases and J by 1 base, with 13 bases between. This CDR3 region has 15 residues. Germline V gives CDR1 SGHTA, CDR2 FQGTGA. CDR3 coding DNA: TGTGCCAGCAGCTTGTCTGGGGCGCAGTCCTACGAGCAGTACTTC. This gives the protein CASSLSGAQSYEQYF.

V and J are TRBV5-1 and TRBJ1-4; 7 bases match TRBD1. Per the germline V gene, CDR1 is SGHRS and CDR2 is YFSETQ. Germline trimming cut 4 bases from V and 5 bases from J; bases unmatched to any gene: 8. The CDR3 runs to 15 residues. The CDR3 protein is CASSASGTVNEKLFF. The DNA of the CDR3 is TGCGCCAGCAGCGCCTCCGGGACAGTGAATGAAAAACTGTTTTTT.

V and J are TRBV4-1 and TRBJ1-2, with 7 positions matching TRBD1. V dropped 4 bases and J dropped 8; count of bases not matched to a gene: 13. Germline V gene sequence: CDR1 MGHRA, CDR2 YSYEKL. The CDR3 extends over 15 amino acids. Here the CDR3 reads CASSPEPTGIGGYTF. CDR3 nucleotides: TGCGCCAGCAGCCCTGAGCCGACAGGGATTGGAGGCTACACCTTC.

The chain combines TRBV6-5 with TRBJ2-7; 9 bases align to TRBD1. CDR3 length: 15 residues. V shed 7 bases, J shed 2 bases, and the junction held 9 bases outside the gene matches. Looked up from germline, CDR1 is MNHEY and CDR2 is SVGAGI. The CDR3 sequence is CASTRGQGGTYEQYF. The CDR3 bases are TGTGCCAGCACAAGGGGACAGGGTGGCACCTACGAGCAGTACTTC.

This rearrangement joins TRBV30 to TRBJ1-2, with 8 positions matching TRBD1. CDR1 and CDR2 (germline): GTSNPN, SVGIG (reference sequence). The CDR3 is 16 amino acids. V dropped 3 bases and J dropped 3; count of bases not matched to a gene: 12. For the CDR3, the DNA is TGTGCCTGGAGCCCAACTACGGCAGGGGGCCACTATGGCTACACCTTC. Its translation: CAWSPTTAGGHYGYTF.

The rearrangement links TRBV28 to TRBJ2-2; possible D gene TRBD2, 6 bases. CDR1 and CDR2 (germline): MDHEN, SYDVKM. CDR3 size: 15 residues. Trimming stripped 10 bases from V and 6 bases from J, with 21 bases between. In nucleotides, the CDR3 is TGTGCCACCACGGGGGTTGGCCCGCGGTCCGGGGAGCTGTTTTTT. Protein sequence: CATTGVGPRSGELFF.

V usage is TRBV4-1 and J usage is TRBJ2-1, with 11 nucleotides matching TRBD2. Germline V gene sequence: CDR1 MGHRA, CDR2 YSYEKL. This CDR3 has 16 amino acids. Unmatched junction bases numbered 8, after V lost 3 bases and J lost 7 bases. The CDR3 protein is CASSHITGTSGNEQFF. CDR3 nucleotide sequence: TGCGCCAGCAGCCACATCACCGGGACTAGCGGAAATGAGCAGTTCTTC.

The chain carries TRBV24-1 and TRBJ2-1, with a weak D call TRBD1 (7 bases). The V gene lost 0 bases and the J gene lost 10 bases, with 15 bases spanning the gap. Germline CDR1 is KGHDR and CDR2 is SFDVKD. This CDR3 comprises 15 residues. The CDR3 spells CATSDLGAPGGEQFF. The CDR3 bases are TGTGCCACCAGTGATTTGGGGGCCCCAGGGGGGGAGCAGTTCTTC.

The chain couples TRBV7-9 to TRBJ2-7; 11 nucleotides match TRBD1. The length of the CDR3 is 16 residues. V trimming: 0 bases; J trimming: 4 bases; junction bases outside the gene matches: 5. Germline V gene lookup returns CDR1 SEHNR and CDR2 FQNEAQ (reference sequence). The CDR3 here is CASSLAGQGARYEQYF. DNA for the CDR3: TGTGCCAGCAGCTTAGCCGGACAGGGGGCTAGATACGAGCAGTACTTC.

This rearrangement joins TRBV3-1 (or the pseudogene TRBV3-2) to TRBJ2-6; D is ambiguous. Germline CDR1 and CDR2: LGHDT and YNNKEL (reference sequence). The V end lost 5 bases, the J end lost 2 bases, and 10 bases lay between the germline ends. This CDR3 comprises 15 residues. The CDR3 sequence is CASSGYNAGANVLTF. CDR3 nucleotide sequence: TGTGCCAGCAGCGGTTACAATGCTGGGGCCAACGTCCTGACTTTC.

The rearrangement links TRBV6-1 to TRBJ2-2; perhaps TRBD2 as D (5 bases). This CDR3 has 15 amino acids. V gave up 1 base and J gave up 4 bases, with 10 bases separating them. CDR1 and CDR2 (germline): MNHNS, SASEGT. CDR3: CASSEDTAGTGELFF. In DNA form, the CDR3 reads TGTGCCAGCAGTGAAGACACCGCGGGCACCGGGGAGCTGTTTTTT.

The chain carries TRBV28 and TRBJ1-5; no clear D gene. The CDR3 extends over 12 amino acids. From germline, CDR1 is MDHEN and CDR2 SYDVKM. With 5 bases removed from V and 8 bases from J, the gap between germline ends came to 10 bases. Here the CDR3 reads CASSETRKPQHF. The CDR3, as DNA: TGTGCCAGCAGTGAGACACGGAAGCCCCAGCATTTT.